A selection of T cell receptor beta chains follows, all from one sample in a study of blood T cell repertoires in COVID-19. Generated by immunoSEQ multiplex PCR, the TCRdb table keeps only in-frame clones and is missing some. The sample records 100,000 to 150,000 clones, around 88% being singletons. What was sequenced was peripheral blood. The receptors come from a human donor in a cohort sampled during active COVID-19. The CDR3 runs from the conserved cysteine through the conserved F or W. The D gene is left open where the match is weak. Size is omitted from some rows. Given values are once, few, many or a class for expanded clones.

clone size | J gene | V gene | D gene | CDR3 protein | CDR3 DNA
once | TRBJ1-2 | TRBV10-2 | NA | CASSESLAGYTF | TGCGCCAGCAGTGAGTCTTTGGCTGGCTACACCTTC
NA | TRBJ2-7 | TRBV20-1 | TRBD2 | CSASRASGPYEQYF | TGCAGTGCTAGTAGGGCTAGCGGACCCTACGAGCAGTACTTC
NA | TRBJ1-2 | TRBV9 | NA | CASSADYGYTF | TGTGCCAGCAGCGCCGACTATGGCTACACCTTC
NA | TRBJ1-6 | TRBV6-5 | TRBD1 | CASRGDSVVLSPLHF | TGTGCCAGCAGGGGGGACAGTGTGGTTCTTTCACCCCTCCACTTT
once | TRBJ1-3 | TRBV2 | NA | CASSLEGGNTIYF | TGTGCCAGCAGTTTGGAGGGTGGAAACACCATATATTTT
NA | TRBJ2-5 | TRBV18 | TRBD1 | CASSSGQGTGQETQYF | TGTGCCAGCTCATCGGGACAGGGGACGGGGCAAGAGACCCAGTACTTC
NA | TRBJ2-1 | TRBV5-1 | TRBD1 | CASSHHPPGQGAYNEQFF | TGCGCCAGCAGCCACCATCCCCCGGGACAGGGGGCCTACAATGAGCAGTTCTTC
NA | TRBJ2-5 | TRBV7-2 | TRBD2 | CASSRSGSWRETQYF | TGTGCCAGCAGCCGTAGCGGGAGTTGGCGAGAGACCCAGTACTTC
NA | TRBJ2-3 | TRBV6-1 | NA | CASSDRSDTQYF | TGTGCCAGCAGTGACAGATCAGATACGCAGTATTTT
NA | TRBJ2-7 | TRBV27 | NA | CASSRGRRNLYEQYF | TGTGCCAGCAGTCGGGGTCGACGGAACCTCTACGAGCAGTACTTC
NA | TRBJ1-2 | TRBV7-2 | NA | CASSLRLRGGVVWAGYTF | TGTGCCAGCAGCTTAAGGCTCAGGGGCGGTGTTGTGTGGGCCGGCTACACCTTC
NA | TRBJ1-2 | TRBV5-6 | TRBD1 | CASRTRQGGDYGYTF | TGTGCCAGCAGAACTCGACAGGGGGGTGACTATGGCTACACCTTC
NA | TRBJ2-7 | TRBV6-5 | TRBD2 | CASRTPGTSGTEQYF | TGTGCCAGCAGGACCCCCGGGACTAGCGGGACCGAGCAGTACTTC
NA | TRBJ2-7 | TRBV27 | NA | CASSSSLIELLTYEQYF | TGTGCCAGCAGTTCGTCATTAATAGAACTTCTGACCTACGAGCAGTACTTC
NA | TRBJ1-6 | TRBV30 | TRBD1 | CAWSLTGGASYNSPLHF | TGTGCCTGGAGTCTTACAGGGGGCGCGTCCTATAATTCACCCCTCCACTTT
NA | TRBJ2-1 | TRBV19 | NA | CASSPGGTYNEQFF | TGTGCCAGTAGTCCAGGGGGGACATACAATGAGCAGTTCTTC
NA | TRBJ1-5 | TRBV7-9 | NA | CASSLAVGAGLEPQHF | TGTGCCAGCAGCTTAGCAGTGGGGGCCGGGTTAGAGCCCCAGCATTTT
NA | TRBJ2-6 | TRBV30 | NA | CAWSAGRYSGANVLTF | TGTGCCTGGAGTGCAGGGCGCTACTCTGGGGCCAACGTCCTGACTTTC
NA | TRBJ1-5 | TRBV15 | NA | CATSSDWGSGNQPQHF | TGTGCCACCAGCAGCGATTGGGGTTCGGGGAATCAGCCCCAGCATTTT
NA | TRBJ2-2 | TRBV19 | TRBD1 | CASSRGTGGTGELFF | TGTGCCAGTAGTAGAGGAACAGGGGGCACCGGGGAGCTGTTTTTT
NA | TRBJ2-5 | TRBV5-1 | NA | CASQEGTSQETQYF | TGCGCCAGCCAAGAAGGGACATCCCAAGAGACCCAGTACTTC
NA | TRBJ2-1 | TRBV19 | TRBD2 | CASKGTRRGDYNEQFF | TGTGCCAGTAAGGGAACCAGGCGGGGGGACTACAATGAGCAGTTCTTC
once | TRBJ1-2 | TRBV27 | TRBD1 | CASSLRDRGNYGYTF | TGTGCCAGCAGTTTACGGGACAGGGGTAACTATGGCTACACCTTC